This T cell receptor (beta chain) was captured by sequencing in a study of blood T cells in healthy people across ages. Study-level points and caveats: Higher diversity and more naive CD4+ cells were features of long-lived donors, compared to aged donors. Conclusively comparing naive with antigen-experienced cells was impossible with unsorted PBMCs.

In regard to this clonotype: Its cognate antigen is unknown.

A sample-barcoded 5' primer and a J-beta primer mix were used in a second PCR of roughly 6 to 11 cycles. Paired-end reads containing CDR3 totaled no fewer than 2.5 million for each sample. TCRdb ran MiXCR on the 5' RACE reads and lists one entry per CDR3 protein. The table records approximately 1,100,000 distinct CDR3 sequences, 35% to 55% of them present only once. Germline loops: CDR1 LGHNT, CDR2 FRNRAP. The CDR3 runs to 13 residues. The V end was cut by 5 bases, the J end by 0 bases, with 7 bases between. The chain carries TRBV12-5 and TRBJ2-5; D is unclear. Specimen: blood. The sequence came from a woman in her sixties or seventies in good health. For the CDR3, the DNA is TGTGCTAGTGGTGTGGAATACCAAGAGACCCAGTACTTC. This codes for CASGVEYQETQYF.